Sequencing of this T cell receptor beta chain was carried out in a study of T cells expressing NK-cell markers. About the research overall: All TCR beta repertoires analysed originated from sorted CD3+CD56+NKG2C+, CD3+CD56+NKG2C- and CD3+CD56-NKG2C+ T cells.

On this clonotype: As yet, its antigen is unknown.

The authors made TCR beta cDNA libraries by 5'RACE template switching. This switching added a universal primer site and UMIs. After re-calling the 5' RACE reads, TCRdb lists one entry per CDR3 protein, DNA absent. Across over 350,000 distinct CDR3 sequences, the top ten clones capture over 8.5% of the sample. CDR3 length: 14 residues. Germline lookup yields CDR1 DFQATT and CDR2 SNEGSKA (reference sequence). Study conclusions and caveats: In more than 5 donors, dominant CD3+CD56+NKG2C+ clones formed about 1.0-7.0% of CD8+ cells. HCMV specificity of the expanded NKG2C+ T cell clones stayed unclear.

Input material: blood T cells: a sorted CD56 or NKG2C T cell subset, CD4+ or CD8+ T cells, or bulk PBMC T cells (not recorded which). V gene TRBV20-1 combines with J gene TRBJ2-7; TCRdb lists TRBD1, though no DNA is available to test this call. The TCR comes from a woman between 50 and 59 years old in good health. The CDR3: CSAGSRQGTYEQYF.